Listed below are T cell receptor beta chains from one sample, sequenced in a study of blood T cell repertoires in COVID-19. Only in-frame clones appear in the TCRdb table, and some are missing; sequencing was by immunoSEQ multiplex PCR. The table includes fewer than 350,000 clones, approximately 81% detected once. Sequenced: PBMCs or T cells enriched from blood (not recorded which). The receptors here all came from a woman aged 25 to 39 who had been exposed to COVID-19. Each CDR3 is given with its conserved first and last residue. D genes are given only for firm matches. Expanded clones are given a class, and other clones once, few, many or no size at all.

CDR3 protein: CASTSNQPQHF
CDR3 DNA: TGTGCCAGCACTTCGAATCAGCCCCAGCATTTT
V gene: TRBV28
D gene: .
clone size: .
J gene: TRBJ1-5

CDR3 protein: CASSVTTGSGANVLTF
CDR3 DNA: TGTGCCAGCAGCGTTACTACAGGGTCTGGGGCCAACGTCCTGACTTTC
V gene: TRBV9
D gene: .
clone size: .
J gene: TRBJ2-6

CDR3 protein: CASSSRDSSYEQYF
CDR3 DNA: TGTGCCAGCTCTTCCCGGGACAGTTCCTACGAGCAGTACTTC
V gene: TRBV18
D gene: TRBD1
clone size: .
J gene: TRBJ2-7

CDR3 protein: CASSLSRGTSEAFF
CDR3 DNA: TGTGCCAGCAGTTTATCACGCGGAACGTCTGAAGCTTTCTTT
V gene: TRBV27
D gene: .
clone size: few
J gene: TRBJ1-1

CDR3 protein: CASSWDINQPQHF
CDR3 DNA: TGTGCCAGCAGCTGGGACATCAATCAGCCCCAGCATTTT
V gene: TRBV5-5
D gene: .
clone size: .
J gene: TRBJ1-5

CDR3 protein: CASSLDDRGAVYEQYF
CDR3 DNA: TGTGCCAGCAGCTTAGATGATCGGGGGGCGGTTTACGAGCAGTACTTC
V gene: TRBV11-2
D gene: .
clone size: .
J gene: TRBJ2-7

CDR3 protein: CAASGEHQPQHF
CDR3 DNA: TGTGCCGCCTCTGGAGAGCATCAGCCCCAGCATTTT
V gene: TRBV21-1
D gene: .
clone size: few
J gene: TRBJ1-5

CDR3 protein: CAWSGQGDEKLFF
CDR3 DNA: TGTGCCTGGTCCGGACAGGGTGACGAAAAACTGTTTTTT
V gene: TRBV30
D gene: TRBD1
clone size: .
J gene: TRBJ1-4

CDR3 protein: CASSFLGGGSTDTQYF
CDR3 DNA: TGTGCCAGCAGCTTTCTTGGCGGCGGGAGCACAGATACGCAGTATTTT
V gene: TRBV7-6
D gene: .
clone size: .
J gene: TRBJ2-3

CDR3 protein: CASSPWTGANSPLHF
CDR3 DNA: TGTGCCAGTAGTCCTTGGACAGGGGCAAATTCACCCCTCCACTTT
V gene: TRBV19
D gene: TRBD1
clone size: .
J gene: TRBJ1-6

CDR3 protein: CASSLGTGGLGQYF
CDR3 DNA: TGTGCCAGCAGTCTAGGGACAGGGGGGCTAGGGCAGTACTTC
V gene: TRBV28
D gene: TRBD1
clone size: .
J gene: TRBJ2-7

CDR3 protein: CASSLGSGADTQYF
CDR3 DNA: TGTGCCAGCAGCTTAGGTTCGGGGGCAGATACGCAGTATTTT
V gene: TRBV7-9
D gene: .
clone size: .
J gene: TRBJ2-3

CDR3 protein: CASSSPRGGRTGELFF
CDR3 DNA: TGTGCCAGCAGCTCTCCTCGAGGGGGCCGCACCGGGGAGCTGTTTTTT
V gene: TRBV9
D gene: TRBD1
clone size: .
J gene: TRBJ2-2

CDR3 protein: CASRQSSANTEAFF
CDR3 DNA: TGTGCCAGCAGGCAAAGCAGCGCTAACACTGAAGCTTTCTTT
V gene: TRBV28
D gene: .
clone size: .
J gene: TRBJ1-1

CDR3 protein: CASSLGQGVQPQHF
CDR3 DNA: TGTGCCAGCAGCCTCGGACAGGGGGTTCAGCCCCAGCATTTT
V gene: TRBV3-1/TRBV3-2
D gene: TRBD1
clone size: .
J gene: TRBJ1-5

CDR3 protein: CSVSQGLGNQPQHF
CDR3 DNA: TGCAGCGTTTCACAGGGGCTGGGCAATCAGCCCCAGCATTTT
V gene: TRBV29-1
D gene: TRBD1
clone size: few
J gene: TRBJ1-5

CDR3 protein: CASFGGAYNEQFF
CDR3 DNA: TGTGCCAGCTTTGGGGGGGCCTACAATGAGCAGTTCTTC
V gene: TRBV11-2
D gene: TRBD2
clone size: .
J gene: TRBJ2-1

CDR3 protein: CASSFSGLAGNTGELFF
CDR3 DNA: TGTGCCAGCAGTTTCTCGGGACTAGCGGGGAACACCGGGGAGCTGTTTTTT
V gene: TRBV28
D gene: TRBD2
clone size: .
J gene: TRBJ2-2

CDR3 protein: CASSLGTRPDTQYF
CDR3 DNA: TGCGCCAGCAGCCTCGGGACTCGACCAGATACGCAGTATTTT
V gene: TRBV4-3
D gene: .
clone size: .
J gene: TRBJ2-3

CDR3 protein: CATRNGRRNQETQYF
CDR3 DNA: TGTGCCACCAGAAACGGGAGGAGAAACCAAGAGACCCAGTACTTC
V gene: TRBV28
D gene: TRBD2
clone size: .
J gene: TRBJ2-5

CDR3 protein: CASSHGQNNSPLHF
CDR3 DNA: TGTGCCAGCAGTCACGGACAGAATAATTCACCCCTCCACTTT
V gene: TRBV9
D gene: .
clone size: .
J gene: TRBJ1-6

CDR3 protein: CASSPRQGTAYEQYF
CDR3 DNA: TGTGCCAGCAGTCCCAGACAGGGAACCGCCTACGAGCAGTACTTC
V gene: TRBV27
D gene: TRBD1
clone size: .
J gene: TRBJ2-7

CDR3 protein: CASKVSTGGSGNIQYF
CDR3 DNA: TGTGCCAGCAAAGTATCTACAGGGGGCTCGGGAAACATTCAGTACTTC
V gene: TRBV28
D gene: TRBD1
clone size: .
J gene: TRBJ2-4

CDR3 protein: CASSQTGNRRYEQYF
CDR3 DNA: TGCGCCAGCAGTCAGACAGGGAACCGCCGTTACGAGCAGTACTTC
V gene: TRBV10-1
D gene: TRBD1
clone size: .
J gene: TRBJ2-7

CDR3 protein: CASSLGQGRAHEQYF
CDR3 DNA: TGTGCCAGCAGCCTTGGACAGGGAAGAGCCCACGAGCAGTACTTC
V gene: TRBV11-2
D gene: TRBD1
clone size: few
J gene: TRBJ2-7

CDR3 protein: CASINSRPDLPMNTEAFF
CDR3 DNA: TGTGCCAGCATCAATTCGAGGCCAGATTTACCAATGAACACTGAAGCTTTCTTT
V gene: TRBV7-2
D gene: .
clone size: .
J gene: TRBJ1-1